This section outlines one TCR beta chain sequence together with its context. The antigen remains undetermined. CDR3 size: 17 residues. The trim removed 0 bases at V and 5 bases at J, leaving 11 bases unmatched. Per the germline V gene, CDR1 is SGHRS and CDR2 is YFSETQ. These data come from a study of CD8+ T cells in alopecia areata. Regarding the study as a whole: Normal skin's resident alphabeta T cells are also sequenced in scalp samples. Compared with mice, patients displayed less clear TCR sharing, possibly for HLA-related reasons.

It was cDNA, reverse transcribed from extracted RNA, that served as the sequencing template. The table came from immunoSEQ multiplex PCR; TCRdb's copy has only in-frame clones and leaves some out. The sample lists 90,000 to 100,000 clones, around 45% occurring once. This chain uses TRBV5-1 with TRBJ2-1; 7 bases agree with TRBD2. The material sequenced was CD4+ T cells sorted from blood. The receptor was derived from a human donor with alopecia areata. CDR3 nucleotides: TGCGCCAGCAGCTTGGTTTGGGCTAGCGGCACCCACAATGAGCAGTTCTTC. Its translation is CASSLVWASGTHNEQFF.